The sequence of this T cell receptor (beta chain) was determined in a study of blood T cells in healthy people across ages. Together with a sample-barcoded 5' primer, a J-beta primer mix was included in a second PCR lasting about 6 to 11 cycles. Each CDR3 protein is one row after TCRdb ran MiXCR on the 5' RACE reads. This sample has 1.5 million to 2 million distinct CDR3 sequences, with 25% to 30% found just once. Study-wide findings and caveats: The authors considered diversity estimates from one million T cells to be underestimates. No one knew whether donors had CMV, which possibly confounded expanded clonotype changes.

Total RNA, at least 6 micrograms per sample, was extracted from PBMCs. For this clonotype: Its antigen is not known.

From germline, CDR1 is SGHRS and CDR2 YFSETQ. V lost 6 bases and J lost 3, with 15 bases in between. The CDR3 loop spans 14 amino acids. The specimen sequenced was blood. This receptor was obtained from a woman in her twenties or thirties in good health. V gene TRBV5-1 combines with J gene TRBJ2-5; possible D gene TRBD1, 6 bases. The CDR3 nucleotides are TGCGCCAGCATCTTATCAGGGGCCGAAGAGACCCAGTACTTC. As protein: CASILSGAEETQYF.